The next 12 T cell receptor beta chains were all read from a single sample in a study of beta chain features in type 1 diabetes. All of the isolated RNA was reverse transcribed, so expressed TCRB transcripts were sequenced. Using immunoSEQ multiplex PCR, the repertoire was profiled, and TCRdb retains in-frame clones only, with some absent. The sample includes some 330,000 clones, 9.5% to 11% seen only once; the top ten take about 0.015%. The sample comprised naive CD4+ T cells from blood. The receptors derive from a woman in her 30s in good health.

The V and J genes are TRBV9 and TRBJ2-3; 9 nucleotides agree with TRBD2. CDR1 and CDR2 (germline): SGDLS, YYNGEE. This CDR3 has 16 amino acids. Losses at the gene ends were 1 base for V and 4 bases for J; bases not matched to a gene: 7. CDR3 DNA sequence: TGTGCCAGCAGCGTACTAGCGGGATCCTCCGCAGATACGCAGTATTTT. It encodes CASSVLAGSSADTQYF.

This clone showed up just a few times. V and J are TRBV7-2 and TRBJ2-5, with D uncertain. The CDR3 extends over 12 amino acids. Germline V gene lookup returns CDR1 SGHTA and CDR2 FQGNSA. V lost 2 bases, J lost 6 bases, and 7 bases lay in between. CDR3 residues: CASSLQLQTQYF. CDR3 DNA: TGTGCCAGCAGCTTACAACTTCAGACCCAGTACTTC.

This clone was recorded a few times. The chain employs TRBV2 and TRBJ1-2; D is perhaps TRBD1 (6 bases). The CDR3 is 14 amino acids. Looked up from germline, CDR1 is SNHLY and CDR2 is FYNNEI. Trimming left V 6 bases short and J 4 bases short, with 15 bases between. The CDR3 nucleotides read TGTGCCAGCAGCCGTTCGCAGGGGTCCTATGGCTACACCTTC. It specifies CASSRSQGSYGYTF.

The chain couples TRBV27 to TRBJ2-7, with 7 positions matching TRBD1. Germline CDR1 MNHEY, CDR2 SMNVEV (reference sequence). The CDR3 length is 15 residues. With V trimmed by 1 base and J by 3 bases, 6 bases remained unmatched. CDR3 residues: CASSLFYYRGYEQYF. The CDR3 bases are TGTGCCAGCAGTTTATTCTATTACAGGGGCTACGAGCAGTACTTC.

This chain joins TRBV7-3 and TRBJ1-1, with D hard to call. The V and J ends lost 0 bases and 5 bases respectively, with 13 bases between them. Germline V gene lookup returns CDR1 SGHTA and CDR2 FQGTGA. This CDR3 is 15 amino acids long. The CDR3 DNA reads as TGTGCCAGCAGCTTAACTTCTGTTCGGGGAACTGAAGCTTTCTTT. It encodes CASSLTSVRGTEAFF.

This rearrangement joins TRBV18 to TRBJ1-2; D unclear. The CDR3 covers 14 residues. Germline values: CDR1 KGHSH, CDR2 LQKENI. Trimming left V 2 bases short and J 0 bases short, with 7 bases between. For the CDR3, the DNA is TGTGCCAGCTCACCATCGGGGACTAACTATGGCTACACCTTC. Protein sequence: CASSPSGTNYGYTF.

The J gene is TRBJ2-3, the V gene TRBV7-2, with 9 positions matching TRBD2. There are 17 residues in the CDR3. With V trimmed by 4 bases and J by 2 bases, 10 bases remained unmatched. Germline V gives CDR1 SGHTA, CDR2 FQGNSA. The CDR3 nucleotides are TGTGCCAGCAGCTCCGCCGTGGCTAGCGGGGCCACAGATACGCAGTATTTT. This translates into CASSSAVASGATDTQYF.

The chain joins TRBV6-6 to TRBJ1-1; D is possibly TRBD1 (6 bases). The V end lost 6 bases, the J end lost 1 base, and 9 bases lay between the germline ends. The CDR3 sequence is 13 residues long. Germline CDR1 reads MNHNY; CDR2 reads SVGAGI (reference sequence). The CDR3 DNA is TGTGCCAGCAGGTGGACAGCGAACACTGAAGCTTTCTTT. Amino acids: CASRWTANTEAFF.

This clone came up a few times. V is TRBV6-5 and J is TRBJ2-3, with 7 bases fitting TRBD2. Per the germline V gene, CDR1 is MNHEY and CDR2 is SVGAGI. The CDR3 spans 15 residues. Trimming at V came to 2 bases and at J to 6 bases, leaving 8 bases not matched to a gene. The CDR3 region has the DNA TGTGCCAGCAGTTACGGTGCGGACGGGGGGGATACGCAGTATTTT. Protein product: CASSYGADGGDTQYF.

The genes are TRBV6-1 and TRBJ1-5; D uncertain. The CDR3 consists of 14 residues. Germline V gene data show CDR1 as MNHNS and CDR2 as SASEGT. The ends were cut back, 7 bases at V and 1 base at J, with 11 bases in the middle. The CDR3: CASTGVRSNQPQHF. The CDR3 nucleotides read TGTGCCAGCACTGGTGTGCGGAGCAATCAGCCCCAGCATTTT.

This clone was picked up one time. DNA for the CDR3: TGTGCCAGTAAAGCAGGAGAGACCCAGTACTTC. Translated: CASKAGETQYF. The chain links TRBV19 to TRBJ2-5; D gene ambiguous. Trimming took 7 bases from V and 4 from J, leaving 7 bases between them. The CDR3 is made up of 11 amino acids. Germline V CDR1 and CDR2: LNHDA, SQIVND (reference sequence).

This clone was counted between two and nine times. This chain links TRBV4-2 with TRBJ2-1; tentatively, D is TRBD2 (5 bases). The V gene lost 4 bases and the J gene lost 6 bases, with 7 bases spanning the gap. CDR3 length: 12 amino acids. Germline V lookup: CDR1 LGHNA, CDR2 YNFKEQ. The CDR3 loop reads CASSPSTNEQFF. The CDR3 DNA is TGTGCCAGCAGCCCTAGCACCAATGAGCAGTTCTTC.